This T cell receptor (beta chain) emerged from a study of T cell repertoires in Merkel cell carcinoma (dated by TCRdb to 2018 to 2020). In the study overall: The study excluded patients who had received intralesional immunotherapy or systemic immune checkpoint blockade before the biopsy. A diagnosis of MCPyV-positive Merkel cell carcinoma and successful in vitro expansion of tumor-infiltrating lymphocytes were required for inclusion. MCPyV-specific clonotypes were first defined by tetramer sorting, cloning and paired TCR sequencing of expanded tumor-infiltrating lymphocytes. The investigation overall reported the following: Normal tissue biopsies were not studied.

This clone is identified as medium-sized (0.01 to 0.1%). Its specific antigen is unknown. Base-call qualities are not available, and no considerably larger clone is one nucleotide away. The immunoSEQ assay was used both to sequence TRB CDR3 from tumor genomic DNA and to process the resulting data. Here the immuneACCESS table is served through TCRdb, limited to in-frame sequences with V and J called. Missing clones are a known gap in these copies; in checked studies unresolved V genes cover under half, and the rest lacks a known reason. In this sample the table shows about 15,000 clones, 76% of which occur a single time. The ten biggest clones cover roughly 17% of the sample. The CDR3 runs 15 amino acids, cysteine and phenylalanine included. Only CDR3 DNA is held: 45 bases, read in frame from base 1. The V end gives up 7 bases and the J end 4 bases, leaving 9 bases in the junction not matched to a gene. From the germline V gene, CDR1 is SGHTA and CDR2 is FQGTGA.

Study subjects had biopsy-confirmed Merkel cell carcinoma that was MCPyV-positive, and every subject had positive serum antibodies to T-antigen. Genomic DNA was extracted from over five adjacent 10-micron frozen tumor sections without cell sorting or culture. About 5 x 5 x 5 mm of tumor biopsy tissue was frozen in optimal cutting temperature compound. The presence of abundant Merkel cell carcinoma and infiltrating cells in the frozen biopsy was confirmed on hematoxylin and eosin scout sections. This TCR came from an adult with Merkel cell carcinoma. The V gene is TRBV7-3 and the J gene is TRBJ1-1; TRBD1 fits 10 bases in the junction. Input material: tumor tissue. The CDR3 corresponds to CASNSSDRGTTEAFF. The DNA reads TGTGCCAGCAACTCTTCGGACAGGGGGACCACTGAAGCTTTCTTT. The CDR3, completed at both ends by the reference TRBV7-3 and TRBJ1-1 genes, gives the full variable domain GAGVSQTPSNKVTEKGKYVELRCDPISGHTALYWYRQSLGQGPEFLIYFQGTGAADDSGLPNDRFFAVRPEGSVSTLKIQRTERGDSAVYLCASNSSDRGTTEAFFGQGTRLTVV.